This TCR beta chain was captured by sequencing in a study of T cell responses to AZD1222 COVID-19 vaccine. Using immunoSEQ multiplex PCR, the repertoire was profiled, and TCRdb retains in-frame clones only, with some absent. The sample holds around 110,000 clones, about 90% seen once. CDR1 LNHDA and CDR2 SQIVND come from the germline V gene (reference sequence). V lost 6 bases and J lost 7, with 12 bases in between. The CDR3 is made up of 13 amino acids. Sequenced material: peripheral blood, taken 28 days after the second AZD1222 dose. The chain joins TRBV19 to TRBJ1-4; D might be TRBD1 (6 bases). The source of this sequence is an adult who received the AZD1222 COVID-19 vaccine. The DNA of the CDR3 is TGTGCCAGTAGGGGGACAACAGGTGAAAAACTGTTTTTT. Translated, it gives CASRGTTGEKLFF.